This TCR beta chain was sequenced for a study of blood T cells in healthy people across ages. Primed by a sample-barcoded 5' primer and a J-beta primer mix, a second PCR proceeded for about 7 to 11 cycles. Each cDNA molecule carried a tag from a template-switch adaptor that contained 12 random nucleotides. Each CDR3 protein gets one entry after TCRdb re-called the 5' RACE reads with MiXCR. The sample has 1.8 million or so distinct CDR3 sequences, approximately 39% seen once. Study findings and constraints: It was the long-lived donors that had more naive CD4+ cells and higher diversity than aged donors. TCR beta diversity, measured per million T cells, fell in a roughly linear way with age.

This clonotype was observed a handful of times. Its antigen remains unknown. The clonotype originates from a human donor in good health. The sample consisted of blood.

DNA for the CDR3: TGTGCCAGCAGCTTAACAGCGGGGGGGCCGAACACCGGGGAGCTGTTTTTT. It specifies CASSLTAGGPNTGELFF. This chain links TRBV7-3 with TRBJ2-2; 10 positions agree with TRBD2. The CDR3 runs to 17 residues. V was pared by 0 bases and J by 0 bases, with 1 base of the junction left unmatched. The germline CDR1 and CDR2 sequences are SGHTA and FQGTGA.